This T cell receptor beta chain was documented in a study of CD8+ T cells in alopecia areata. The CDR3 sequence is 15 residues long. In germline, CDR1 is MNHEY, CDR2 SMNVEV (reference sequence). V lost 5 bases, J lost 2 bases, and 14 bases lay in between. As to treatment: oral pan-JAK inhibitor, 5-10 mg twice daily. Sequencing relied on a cDNA template that was reverse transcribed from extracted RNA. Assay: immunoSEQ multiplex PCR; the TCRdb copy retains only in-frame clones and omits some. The table lists roughly 120,000 clones, 50% to 75% of them singletons, with over 9% in the top ten. V usage is TRBV27 and J usage is TRBJ2-3; the D is unclear. The origin of this receptor is a human donor with alopecia areata. The sequences come from CD8+ T cells sorted from blood, collected at week 24, from a patient treated with tofacitinib. The CDR3 nucleotides read TGTGCCAGCAGTCCCCGTATAGATCTCACAGATACGCAGTATTTT. This encodes CASSPRIDLTDTQYF.